This T cell receptor beta chain appears in the sequencing data of a study of T cell repertoires in cytomegalovirus infection. Study information: Matching HLA type and CMV infection were both indicated by public TCR beta signatures.

In TCRdb, the reads were re-called with MiXCR into one record per CDR3 protein. This table has about 450,000 distinct CDR3 sequences, approximately 30% appearing once. The CDR3 has 16 amino acids. Germline V lookup: CDR1 SGHTA, CDR2 FQGNSA. With 2 bases removed from V and 0 bases from J, the gap between germline ends came to 10 bases. This clonotype was seen ten or more times. V usage is TRBV7-2 and J usage is TRBJ1-4; no firm D call. The origin of this receptor is a human donor in good health (CMV status not recorded). Some clones in this sample may be carry-over from other donors' samples. Sequences were obtained from PBMCs. The DNA for the CDR3 is TGTGCCAGCAGCTTAAACGGCCACGCAACTAATGAAAAACTGTTTTTT. Encoded protein: CASSLNGHATNEKLFF.